This TCR beta chain was sequenced in a study of human CD8 memory T cell subsets. The TCR beta sequencing libraries came from UMI-labeled 5' RACE. TCRdb processed the 5' RACE reads again and assigns one entry to each CDR3 protein, with no DNA. The sample's table shows about 7,300 distinct CDR3 sequences. This clonotype is deemed medium-sized (0.01 to 0.1%) by its frequency. As yet, its antigen is unknown. TPEX denoted exhausted-like, CCR7+ PD-1+ TIGIT+ early memory CD8+ T cells. The RNA's source was duplicate vials of around 150,000 sorted CD8+ T cells per subset. General observations from the study: Estimation by Chao1 suggested that stem-like memory T cells had more diversity than did precursor exhausted T cells. Minimally overlapping with each other were the repertoires of precursor exhausted and stem-like memory T cells.

The CDR3 is 16 residues long. The germline V gene has CDR1 LGHDT and CDR2 YNNKEL (reference sequence). The specimen was CD8+ T cells from PBMCs. The chain has TRBV3-1 and TRBJ1-4; TCRdb selects TRBD1, and the lack of DNA leaves this call unchecked. The TCR was taken from a human donor in good health. This CDR3 reads CASSQPSTVKGEKLFF. Full variable domain (rest looked up from reference TRBV3-1 and TRBJ1-4): DTAVSQTPKYLVTQMGNDKSIKCEQNLGHDTMYWYKQDSKKFLKIMFSYNNKELIINETVPNRFSPKSPDKAHLNLHINSLELGDSAVYFCASSQPSTVKGEKLFFGSGTQLSVL.